A selection of T cell receptor beta chains follows, all from one sample in a study of T cell responses to AZD1222 COVID-19 vaccine. Some clones are missing from TCRdb's copy, which holds only in-frame ones; the method was immunoSEQ multiplex PCR. The sample carries around 130,000 clones, 92% recorded once. The sample here was peripheral blood, taken 28 days after the second AZD1222 dose. These receptors all come from an adult who received the AZD1222 COVID-19 vaccine. Each CDR3 is given with its conserved first and last residue.

v_call	j_call	cdr3_aa
TRBV18	TRBJ2-7	CASSPIGTGTYEQYF
TRBV24-1	TRBJ2-1	CATSDPLPGGLADLNEQFF
TRBV5-1	TRBJ1-4	CASSLTTGQLNEKLFF
TRBV7-2	TRBJ2-7	CASSFGRYEQYF
TRBV5-6	TRBJ2-1	CASSLSPTSYNEQFF
TRBV5-6	TRBJ2-7	CATGTGPYEQYF
TRBV7-9	TRBJ1-6	CASSTEGGSPLHF
TRBV24-1	TRBJ2-2	CATIPGQGDTGELFF
TRBV27	TRBJ2-3	CASSLNHRRGSDTQYF
TRBV28	TRBJ2-7	CASSPPLGPYEQYF
TRBV28	TRBJ1-4	CASSTGQYHEKLFF
TRBV4-3	TRBJ2-6	CASSQDQGDISGANVLTF
TRBV9	TRBJ2-5	CASSEWDTYQETQYF
TRBV5-1	TRBJ2-3	CASSLQAGRLDTQYF
TRBV28	TRBJ1-5	CASSQGGQEYQPQHF
TRBV29-1	TRBJ2-1	CSVPSGAYNEQFF
TRBV4-3	TRBJ2-3	CASSQLGSSGGPLGTDTQYF
TRBV7-9	TRBJ1-4	CASSFYLEKLFF
TRBV6-5	TRBJ2-1	CASRVEYSYNEQFF
TRBV10-3	TRBJ1-6	CAISESNSGSSYNSPLHF
TRBV4-2	TRBJ1-5	CASSQDLGDPYQPQHF
TRBV3-1/TRBV3-2	TRBJ2-7	CASSQRLAGLYEQYF
TRBV19	TRBJ1-5	CASSPNGNQPQHF
TRBV27	TRBJ1-5	CASSLIPAQPQHF
TRBV7-9	TRBJ2-5	CASSLGQGYQETQYF
TRBV5-1	TRBJ2-5	CASSRAGMESSETQYF
TRBV4-2	TRBJ1-4	CASSPAGQLNEKLFF
TRBV5-1	TRBJ2-2	CASSLETGELFF
TRBV7-9	TRBJ1-1	CASSLAGQSNTEAFF
TRBV4-1	TRBJ1-1	CASKGGAEAFF
TRBV5-4	TRBJ2-1	CASRGEPSSYNEQFF
TRBV27	TRBJ2-7	CASSLSGNFYEQYF
TRBV2	TRBJ1-1	CASSFMNTEAFF
TRBV6-2/TRBV6-3	TRBJ2-1	CASSYPYRTSGVGEQFF
TRBV4-3	TRBJ1-2	CASSQTAAGSYGYTF
TRBV28	TRBJ1-4	CASSYSGVREKLFF
TRBV21-1	TRBJ1-1	CASSNRAGTEAFF
TRBV6-5	TRBJ1-5	CASTPRIDSNQPQHF
TRBV25-1	TRBJ1-2	CASRDSAEYGYTF
TRBV18	TRBJ2-1	CASSPIGLAGLNEQFF
TRBV11-2	TRBJ2-7	CASSLGISYEQYF
TRBV7-2	TRBJ1-2	CASSLADRGDYGYTF